This T cell receptor beta chain was recovered during a study of blood T cell repertoires in COVID-19. Turning to the study itself: PBMCs, B-cell-depleted T cells, or T cells were the source of the cDNA or gDNA that made up the material.

Method: immunoSEQ multiplex PCR; TCRdb's copy keeps in-frame clones and lacks some. This sample has under 200,000 clones; around 80% occur once, and the top ten carry 7.8%. The CDR3 is 15 amino acids. Trimming stripped 7 bases from V and 0 bases from J, with 13 bases between. Germline loops: CDR1 LNHDA, CDR2 SQIVND (reference sequence). The sequence was collected from a woman in her sixties or seventies with COVID-19, enrolled during active disease. The V call is TRBV19, the J call TRBJ2-1; possible D gene TRBD1, 6 bases. Material: peripheral blood. CDR3 sequence reads: CASTRDISSYNEQFF. CDR3 bases: TGTGCCAGTACCAGGGACATTAGCTCCTACAATGAGCAGTTCTTC.